This entry features one T cell receptor beta chain sequence. Antigen: not known. CDR1 SGHVS and CDR2 FNYEAQ come from the germline V gene. The CDR3 has 15 amino acids. V trimming: 2 bases; J trimming: 5 bases; junction bases outside the gene matches: 4. The PCR used 60 Vbeta and 13 Jbeta primers. Per the original data handling: A later analysis tallied about 80 million unique TCR beta chains, around 9.9 million of them shared. The method was immunoSEQ multiplex PCR; TCRdb's version includes in-frame clones alone and lacks a portion of them. The V and J calls and clone size were taken over from that table, and D and trimming were inferred from the DNA. The sample yields around 100,000 clones, of which the top ten take up 3% to 4%. These data are taken from a study of cytomegalovirus exposure and HLA in healthy donors. General study points: The presence/absence work took it that sequencing depth was about the same across donors. CMV antigen specificity of three CMV-associated chains was confirmed in vitro.

Sequencing used PBMCs. The V and J genes are TRBV7-6 and TRBJ2-1; TRBD2 matches 9 bases. This TCR derives from a woman in her 30s in good health and CMV-seronegative. This CDR3 is CASSLLAGADNEQFF. CDR3 nucleotides: TGTGCCAGCAGCTTATTAGCGGGAGCTGACAATGAGCAGTTCTTC.